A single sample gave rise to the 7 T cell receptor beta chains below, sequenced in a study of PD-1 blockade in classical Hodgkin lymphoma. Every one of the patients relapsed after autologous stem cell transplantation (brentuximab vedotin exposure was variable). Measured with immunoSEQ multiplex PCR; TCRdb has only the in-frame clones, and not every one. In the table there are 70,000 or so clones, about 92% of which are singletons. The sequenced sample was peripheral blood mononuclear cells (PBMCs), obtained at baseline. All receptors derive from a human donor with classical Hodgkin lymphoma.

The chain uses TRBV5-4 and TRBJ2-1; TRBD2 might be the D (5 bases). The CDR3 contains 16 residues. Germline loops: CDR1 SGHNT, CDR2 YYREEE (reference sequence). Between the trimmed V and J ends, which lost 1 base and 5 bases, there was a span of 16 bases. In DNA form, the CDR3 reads TGTGCCAGCAGCTTGATTCGGGATTACCTTGACAATGAGCAGTTCTTC. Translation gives CASSLIRDYLDNEQFF.

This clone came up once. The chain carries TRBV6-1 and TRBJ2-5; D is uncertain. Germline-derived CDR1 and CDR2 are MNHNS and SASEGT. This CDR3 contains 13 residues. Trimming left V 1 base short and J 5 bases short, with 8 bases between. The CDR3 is CASSEGNRETQYF. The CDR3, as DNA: TGTGCCAGCAGTGAAGGGAATAGGGAGACCCAGTACTTC.

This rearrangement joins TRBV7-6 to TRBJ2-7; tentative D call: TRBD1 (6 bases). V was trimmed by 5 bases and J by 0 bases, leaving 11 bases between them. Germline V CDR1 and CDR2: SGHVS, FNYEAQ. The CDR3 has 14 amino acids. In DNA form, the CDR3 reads TGTGCCAGCAGCAAACAGGGTCTCTCCTACGAGCAGTACTTC. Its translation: CASSKQGLSYEQYF.

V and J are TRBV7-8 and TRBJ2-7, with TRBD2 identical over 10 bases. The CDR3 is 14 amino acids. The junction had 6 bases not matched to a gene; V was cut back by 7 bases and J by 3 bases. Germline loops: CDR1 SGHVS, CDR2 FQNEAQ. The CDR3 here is CASTRASGSYEQYF. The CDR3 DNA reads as TGTGCCAGCACAAGGGCTAGCGGGAGCTACGAGCAGTACTTC.

CDR3 nucleotide sequence: TGTGCCAGCAGTTTAGCGGAGAGCACAGATACGCAGTATTTT. Its protein product is CASSLAESTDTQYF. V gene TRBV27 combines with J gene TRBJ2-3; D unresolved. Germline-derived CDR1 and CDR2 are MNHEY and SMNVEV (reference sequence). Trimming took 2 bases from V and 0 from J, leaving 6 bases between them. This CDR3 has 14 amino acids.

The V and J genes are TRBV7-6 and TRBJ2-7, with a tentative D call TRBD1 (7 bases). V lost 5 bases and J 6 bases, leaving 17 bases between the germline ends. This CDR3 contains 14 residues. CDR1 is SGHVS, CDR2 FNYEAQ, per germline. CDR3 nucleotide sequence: TGTGCCAGCAGCGGGGGGACAGAAGGTGGCGAGCAGTACTTC. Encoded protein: CASSGGTEGGEQYF.

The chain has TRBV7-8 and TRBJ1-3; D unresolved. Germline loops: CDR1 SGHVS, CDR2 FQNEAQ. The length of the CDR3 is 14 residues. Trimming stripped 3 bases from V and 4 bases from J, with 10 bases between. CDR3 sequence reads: CASSFGTGGNTIYF. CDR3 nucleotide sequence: TGTGCCAGCAGCTTCGGAACGGGCGGAAACACCATATATTTT.